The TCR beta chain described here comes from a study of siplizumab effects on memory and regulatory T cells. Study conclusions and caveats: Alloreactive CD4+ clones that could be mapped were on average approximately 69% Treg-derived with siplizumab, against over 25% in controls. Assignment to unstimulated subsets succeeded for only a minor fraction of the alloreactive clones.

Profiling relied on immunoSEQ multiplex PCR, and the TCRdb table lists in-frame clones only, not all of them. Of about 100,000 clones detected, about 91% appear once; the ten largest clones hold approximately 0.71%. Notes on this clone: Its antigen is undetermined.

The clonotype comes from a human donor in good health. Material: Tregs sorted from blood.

The CDR3 is CASSFITGFNEQFF. The CDR3 nucleotides are TGTGCCAGCAGCTTTATAACAGGGTTCAATGAGCAGTTCTTC. The rearrangement joins TRBV7-8 to TRBJ2-1, with D possibly being TRBD1 (6 bases). Germline loops: CDR1 SGHVS, CDR2 FQNEAQ. V lost 3 bases to trimming and J lost 6 bases, with 12 bases between them. The CDR3 is 14 amino acids.